These 16 T cell receptor beta chains came from one sample sequenced in a study of blood T cell repertoires in COVID-19. Produced via immunoSEQ multiplex PCR; TCRdb's table is partial and in-frame only. The top ten hold 15% of the sample, which has 160,000 or so clones, around 87% seen once. Sequencing was done on a sample of peripheral blood. These TCRs come from a woman aged 40-49 years with acute or convalescent COVID-19.

The rearrangement uses TRBV23-1 and TRBJ1-4; D not certain. TRBV23-1 is reported as an ORF; its role is uncertain. Trimming pared 8 bases from V and 8 bases from J, leaving 18 bases between. The CDR3 consists of 14 residues. The CDR3 nucleotides read TGCGCCAGCGTCGACCACCCGGGAGGGGAAAAACTGTTTTTT. Amino acids: CASVDHPGGEKLFF.

V usage is TRBV13 and J usage is TRBJ2-3; 9 bases line up with TRBD1. With 5 bases clipped from V and 4 bases from J, the junction kept 7 bases outside the gene matches. Looked up from germline, CDR1 is PRHDT and CDR2 is FYEKMQ (reference sequence). The CDR3 loop spans 15 amino acids. In nucleotides, the CDR3 is TGTGCCAGCAGCCAGCCGGGACAGGGCCCAGATACGCAGTATTTT. Translating gives CASSQPGQGPDTQYF.

The genes are TRBV7-2 and TRBJ2-7; 9 positions match TRBD2. CDR1 is SGHTA, CDR2 FQGNSA, per germline. The ends lost 3 bases at V and 4 bases at J; junction bases unmatched: 19. This CDR3 contains 19 residues. The CDR3 coding sequence is TGTGCCAGCAGCTTTAACCCGTATGGAACAAGCGGGAGGATATACGAGCAGTACTTC. Amino acid sequence: CASSFNPYGTSGRIYEQYF. The full variable domain, its missing parts supplied by reference TRBV7-2 and TRBJ2-7, is GAGVSQSPSNKVTEKGKDVELRCDPISGHTALYWYRQSLGQGLEFLIYFQGNSAPDKSGLPSDRFSAERTGGSVSTLTIQRTQQEDSAVYLCASSFNPYGTSGRIYEQYFGPGTRLTVT.

The V call is TRBV19, the J call TRBJ1-2; TRBD1 agrees at 8 bases. Trimming took 7 bases from V and 9 from J; bases not matched to a gene: 16. CDR3 size: 15 residues. Germline-derived CDR1 and CDR2 are LNHDA and SQIVND (reference sequence). This chain's CDR3 is CASTIIGGTGNSYTF. The CDR3 DNA reads TGTGCCAGTACTATCATCGGCGGGACAGGAAATAGCTACACCTTC.

V and J are TRBV25-1 and TRBJ2-6; TRBD1 is a possible D gene (6 bases). This CDR3 is built from 17 residues. The germline V gene encodes CDR1 MGHDK and CDR2 SYGVNS. Between the trimmed V and J ends, which lost 5 bases and 0 bases, there was a span of 14 bases. The CDR3 nucleotides are TGTGCCAGCAGTCAATTGACAGGATACTCTGGGGCCAACGTCCTGACTTTC. This translates into CASSQLTGYSGANVLTF.

This clone was counted a single time. The chain has TRBV6-5 and TRBJ2-3, with D perhaps TRBD1 (5 bases). The CDR3 is 14 residues long. Trimming pared 6 bases from V and 0 bases from J, leaving 10 bases between. Germline CDR1 reads MNHEY; CDR2 reads SVGAGI. DNA of the CDR3: TGTGCCAGCAGCCTCGACAGCAGCACAGATACGCAGTATTTT. Residues: CASSLDSSTDTQYF.

The chain carries TRBV28 and TRBJ1-1; a weak D match, TRBD1 (5 bases). CDR1 MDHEN and CDR2 SYDVKM come from the germline V gene. The V end lost 5 bases, the J end lost 3 bases, and 31 bases lay between the germline ends. The CDR3 covers 20 residues. CDR3 sequence reads: CASSPLRFRASARGYTEAFF. For the CDR3, the DNA is TGTGCCAGCAGTCCCCTTCGCTTTCGGGCTTCCGCACGGGGGTACACTGAAGCTTTCTTT.

For the CDR3, the DNA is TGTGCCACCCTCGGGAGGATGGGGACTAGCGACGAGCAGTACTTC. It translates to CATLGRMGTSDEQYF. The chain recombines TRBV6-5 with TRBJ2-7, with 10 bases lining up with TRBD2. Per germline, CDR1 MNHEY and CDR2 SVGAGI. The V segment lost 10 bases and the J segment 5 bases; nucleotides outside the gene matches: 14. The CDR3 is 15 residues long.

The rearrangement links TRBV3-1 (or the pseudogene TRBV3-2) to TRBJ1-2; 10 nucleotides match TRBD1. The germline gives CDR1 LGHDT, CDR2 YNNKEL (reference sequence). The CDR3 runs to 16 residues. The J segment lost 4 bases and the V segment lost 3 bases, leaving 8 bases of the junction unmatched. CDR3 coding DNA: TGTGCCAGCAGCCACGGGACAGGGGTTATAGGCTATGGCTACACCTTC. It encodes CASSHGTGVIGYGYTF.

The gene calls are TRBV18 and TRBJ1-5; TRBD1 matches at 9 bases. The V segment lost 5 bases and the J segment 0 bases; nucleotides outside the gene matches: 5. CDR1 is KGHSH, CDR2 LQKENI, per germline. CDR3 length equals 16 residues. CDR3 sequence reads: CASSATGGNSNQPQHF. DNA of the CDR3: TGTGCCAGCTCAGCGACAGGGGGGAATAGCAATCAGCCCCAGCATTTT.

The chain employs TRBV9 and TRBJ2-2; perhaps TRBD2 as D (7 bases). This CDR3 spans 15 amino acids. The germline gives CDR1 SGDLS, CDR2 YYNGEE. V was clipped by 0 bases and J by 7 bases, with 13 bases between them. The CDR3 protein is CASSVDGGRVGELFF. The CDR3 region has the DNA TGTGCCAGCAGCGTAGACGGGGGGCGGGTCGGGGAGCTGTTTTTT.

The chain's CDR3 is CASSLTGSTDTQYF. The CDR3 region has the DNA TGTGCCAGCAGCTTAACAGGGTCTACAGATACGCAGTATTTT. This chain uses TRBV7-8 with TRBJ2-3, with D possibly matching TRBD1 (6 bases). The length of the CDR3 is 14 residues. Germline assignment: CDR1 SGHVS and CDR2 FQNEAQ. V was cut by 2 bases and J by 3 bases, with 9 bases left in between.

V gene TRBV30 combines with J gene TRBJ2-5, with 12 bases fitting TRBD2. Trimming removed 4 bases from V and 4 bases from J; junction bases left unmatched: 4. Looked up from germline, CDR1 is GTSNPN and CDR2 is SVGIG (reference sequence). This CDR3 region has 14 residues. DNA for the CDR3: TGTGCCTGGACTAGCGGGGGGGCAAGAGAGACCCAGTACTTC. Amino acids: CAWTSGGARETQYF.

This chain links TRBV20-1 with TRBJ2-7, with 9 bases identical to TRBD1. The CDR3 totals 13 residues. V was clipped by 3 bases and J by 3 bases; unmatched bases: 3. Germline V gene lookup returns CDR1 DFQATT and CDR2 SNEGSKA (reference sequence). The CDR3 spells CSASGDRDYEQYF. CDR3 nucleotide sequence: TGCAGTGCTAGTGGGGACAGGGACTACGAGCAGTACTTC.

This chain links TRBV5-4 with TRBJ1-3; a weak D match, TRBD1 (5 bases). CDR3 length: 17 amino acids. CDR1 and CDR2 (germline): SGHNT, YYREEE (reference sequence). V lost 4 bases and J 0 bases, leaving 17 bases between the germline ends. CDR3 residues: CASSGAGPPGSGNTIYF. In DNA form, the CDR3 reads TGTGCCAGCAGCGGAGCGGGACCCCCGGGCTCTGGAAACACCATATATTTT.

The V and J genes are TRBV11-2 and TRBJ1-1, with D unresolved. V dropped 1 base and J dropped 0 bases, with 9 bases sitting between them. Germline loops: CDR1 SGHAT, CDR2 FQNNGV. The CDR3 runs to 15 residues. The DNA for the CDR3 is TGTGCCAGCAGCTTAGCGGCAGACATGAACACTGAAGCTTTCTTT. It is translated as CASSLAADMNTEAFF.